A single sample gave rise to the 20 T cell receptor beta chains below, sequenced in a study of response to subunit inactivated influenza vaccine. TCRdb redid the calling of the RT-PCR reads with MiXCR, one entry per CDR3 protein. The profile shows a few hundred thousand distinct CDR3 sequences, approximately 7.3% of them singletons. The material sequenced was PBMCs from blood, taken 23 to 25 months after vaccination. The receptors come from a man in his fifties or sixties who received an inactivated influenza vaccine.

The V gene is TRBV20-1, the J gene TRBJ2-7; D gene uncertain. V dropped 1 base and J dropped 7 bases, with 14 bases sitting between them. Germline V gene lookup returns CDR1 DFQATT and CDR2 SNEGSKA (reference sequence). CDR3 length: 13 amino acids. The CDR3 region is CSARVPGPSEQYF. The CDR3 DNA reads TGCAGTGCTAGAGTCCCGGGTCCGTCAGAGCAGTACTTC.

The rearrangement links TRBV20-1 to TRBJ2-7, with D maybe TRBD2 (6 bases). Between the trimmed V and J ends, which lost 5 bases and 0 bases, there was a span of 17 bases. Germline-derived CDR1 and CDR2 are DFQATT and SNEGSKA (reference sequence). This CDR3 comprises 15 residues. The CDR3 loop reads CSASSTPGGSYEQYF. The CDR3 coding sequence is TGCAGTGCTTCTTCGACTCCCGGGGGCTCCTACGAGCAGTACTTC.

This clonotype has just a few counts. The chain joins TRBV4-3 to TRBJ2-3; TRBD2 matches at 8 bases. Germline lookup yields CDR1 LGHNA and CDR2 YSLEER. The V gene end was trimmed by 1 base and the J gene end by 6 bases; junction bases not matched to a gene: 9. The CDR3 has 16 amino acids. CDR3: CASSQVGRGDFDTQYF. Here the CDR3 DNA reads TGCGCCAGCAGCCAAGTTGGGCGGGGGGACTTTGATACGCAGTATTTT.

The chain joins TRBV20-1 to TRBJ2-3; D not resolved. CDR3 length equals 15 residues. V dropped 5 bases and J dropped 0 bases, with 15 bases sitting between them. Looked up from germline, CDR1 is DFQATT and CDR2 is SNEGSKA (reference sequence). Here the CDR3 reads CSAHAEQTSTDTQYF. DNA for the CDR3: TGCAGTGCTCACGCCGAACAGACTAGCACAGATACGCAGTATTTT.

A few counts support this clonotype. V and J are TRBV6-1 and TRBJ1-1; 8 bases map to TRBD1. Trimming removed 7 bases from V and 1 base from J; junction bases left unmatched: 14. This CDR3 is built from 17 residues. CDR1 is MNHNS, CDR2 SASEGT, per germline. CDR3 nucleotides: TGTGCCAGCACCGAGGACAGGGCCCCTACCGGGAACACTGAAGCTTTCTTT. It translates to CASTEDRAPTGNTEAFF.

The chain employs TRBV12-3 or TRBV12-4 and TRBJ2-7; D is perhaps TRBD1 (6 bases). V was cut by 4 bases and J by 5 bases, with 15 bases left in between. CDR3 size: 14 residues. As DNA, the CDR3 is TGTGCCAGCAGTTCCACAGGGTATTCTGACGAGCAGTACTTC. This codes for CASSSTGYSDEQYF.

This clonotype was seen a handful of times. The chain combines TRBV12-5 with TRBJ2-3; 10 bases agree with TRBD1. This CDR3 has 13 amino acids. The ends lost 4 bases at V and 8 bases at J; junction bases unmatched: 3. Per the germline V gene, CDR1 is LGHNT and CDR2 is FRNRAP. The chain's CDR3 is CASGSGQGPTQYF. For the CDR3, the DNA is TGTGCTAGTGGTTCGGGACAGGGGCCTACGCAGTATTTT.

In this sample, this clonotype turned up many times. The chain links TRBV10-3 to TRBJ2-4; D not certain. Germline lookup yields CDR1 ENHRY and CDR2 SYGVKD. Trimming removed 3 bases at V and 0 bases at J, with 3 bases between. The CDR3 is made up of 13 amino acids. The chain's CDR3 is CAISDGAKNIQYF. The CDR3 coding sequence is TGTGCCATCAGTGATGGAGCCAAAAACATTCAGTACTTC.

This clonotype was observed at least ten times. V is TRBV27 and J is TRBJ2-1; TRBD2 matches at 13 bases. V was clipped by 6 bases and J by 2 bases; unmatched bases: 4. The CDR3 is 16 amino acids. CDR1 and CDR2 (germline): MNHEY, SMNVEV (reference sequence). The CDR3 nucleotides are TGTGCCAGCAGCACTGGGACTAGCGGGGCCTACAATGAGCAGTTCTTC. Translating gives CASSTGTSGAYNEQFF.

This clonotype was observed many times. The CDR3: CATSDGVETGETEQFF. The CDR3 coding sequence is TGTGCCACCAGTGACGGGGTCGAGACAGGGGAAACTGAGCAGTTCTTC. The chain has TRBV24-1 and TRBJ2-1, with TRBD1 identical over 8 bases. Unmatched junction bases numbered 13, after V lost 4 bases and J lost 9 bases. In germline, CDR1 is KGHDR, CDR2 SFDVKD. The CDR3 contains 16 residues.

In DNA form, the CDR3 reads TGTGCCAGCAGTTTCCGCCCTCACACGGGCGGGGAGCTGTTTTTT. It encodes CASSFRPHTGGELFF. This chain connects TRBV6-2 or TRBV6-3 to TRBJ2-2; the D is unclear. V lost 4 bases and J 7 bases, leaving 16 bases between the germline ends. Germline V CDR1 and CDR2: MNHEY, SVGEGT. The CDR3 sequence is 15 residues long.

This clonotype was picked up a small number of times. V and J are TRBV7-9 and TRBJ1-1, with 11 nucleotides matching TRBD1. This CDR3 comprises 17 residues. V was pared by 3 bases and J by 1 base, with 7 bases of the junction left unmatched. Germline V CDR1 and CDR2: SEHNR, FQNEAQ (reference sequence). Written as DNA, the CDR3 is TGTGCCAGCAGCTTCGGACAGGGGGCGTGGACGAACACTGAAGCTTTCTTT. It specifies CASSFGQGAWTNTEAFF.

The chain links TRBV20-1 to TRBJ2-2; 8 bases are shared with TRBD2. Per germline, CDR1 DFQATT and CDR2 SNEGSKA (reference sequence). V was clipped by 2 bases and J by 4 bases; unmatched bases: 9. The CDR3 spans 16 residues. The CDR3, as DNA: TGCAGTGCTAGACCCCCGGGAGGGCGTCTCACCGGGGAGCTGTTTTTT. Translated, it gives CSARPPGGRLTGELFF.

This clonotype was detected many times. The rearrangement joins TRBV20-1 to TRBJ2-1; D might be TRBD1 or TRBD2, each matching 6 bases. The CDR3 sequence is 15 residues long. Germline CDR1 and CDR2: DFQATT and SNEGSKA (reference sequence). V was cut by 3 bases and J by 4 bases, with 16 bases left in between. CDR3: CSASPQTRGYNEQFF. In DNA form, the CDR3 reads TGCAGTGCTAGCCCCCAGACTAGGGGGTACAATGAGCAGTTCTTC.

This clonotype was counted between two and nine times. This sequence joins TRBV5-1 and TRBJ2-3, with a possible D match to TRBD2 (5 bases). There are 14 residues in the CDR3. Trimming cost V 4 bases and J 3 bases, with 12 bases left between them. Per germline, CDR1 SGHRS and CDR2 YFSETQ. The CDR3 region is CASSAALETDTQYF. The CDR3 coding sequence is TGCGCCAGCAGCGCGGCACTAGAAACAGATACGCAGTATTTT.

This clonotype was picked up many times. The chain combines TRBV5-1 with TRBJ2-1; D uncertain. The CDR3 is 15 residues long. Per germline, CDR1 SGHRS and CDR2 YFSETQ. V dropped 0 bases and J dropped 6 bases, with 13 bases sitting between them. The CDR3 loop reads CASSLVAEVGNEQFF. The CDR3 DNA reads TGCGCCAGCAGCTTGGTTGCGGAAGTGGGCAATGAGCAGTTCTTC. The whole variable domain, remainder taken from reference TRBV5-1 and TRBJ2-1, is KAGVTQTPRYLIKTRGQQVTLSCSPISGHRSVSWYQQTPGQGLQFLFEYFSETQRNKGNFPGRFSGRQFSNSRSEMNVSTLELGDSALYLCASSLVAEVGNEQFFGPGTRLTVL.

This clonotype was seen at least ten times. This chain joins TRBV27 and TRBJ2-1; either TRBD1 or TRBD2 may supply D (5 bases each). Trimming stripped 3 bases from V and 9 bases from J, with 12 bases between. This CDR3 spans 13 amino acids. Germline CDR1 MNHEY, CDR2 SMNVEV (reference sequence). The DNA of the CDR3 is TGTGCCAGCAGTTTTGGGGGTTGGGCTGAGCAGTTCTTC. It encodes CASSFGGWAEQFF.

The chain combines TRBV7-2 with TRBJ1-2; D remains unclear. Looked up from germline, CDR1 is SGHTA and CDR2 is FQGNSA. V gave up 2 bases and J gave up 0 bases, with 7 bases separating them. The CDR3 runs 14 residues. Here the CDR3 DNA reads TGTGCCAGCAGCTTATACAGATCTAACTATGGCTACACCTTC. It translates to CASSLYRSNYGYTF. The full variable domain, completed using reference TRBV7-2 and TRBJ1-2, is GAGVSQSPSNKVTEKGKDVELRCDPISGHTALYWYRQSLGQGLEFLIYFQGNSAPDKSGLPSDRFSAERTGGSVSTLTIQRTQQEDSAVYLCASSLYRSNYGYTFGSGTRLTVV.

In its sample, this clonotype was seen many times. The chain is built from TRBV4-1 and TRBJ1-1; D gene unclear. The germline V gene has CDR1 MGHRA and CDR2 YSYEKL. The CDR3 loop spans 14 amino acids. V shed 1 base and J shed 1 base, with 7 bases lying between them. In nucleotides, the CDR3 is TGCGCCAGCAGCCAAGTATCAGGGAACACTGAAGCTTTCTTT. This translates into CASSQVSGNTEAFF.

In this sample, this clonotype turned up a few times. The rearrangement joins TRBV7-2 to TRBJ1-4; D is uncertain. The V end lost 5 bases, the J end lost 5 bases, and 9 bases lay between the germline ends. Per the germline V gene, CDR1 is SGHTA and CDR2 is FQGNSA. The length of the CDR3 is 13 residues. The CDR3 nucleotides read TGTGCCAGCAGCCAAGACCCAAATGAAAAACTGTTTTTT. This encodes CASSQDPNEKLFF.